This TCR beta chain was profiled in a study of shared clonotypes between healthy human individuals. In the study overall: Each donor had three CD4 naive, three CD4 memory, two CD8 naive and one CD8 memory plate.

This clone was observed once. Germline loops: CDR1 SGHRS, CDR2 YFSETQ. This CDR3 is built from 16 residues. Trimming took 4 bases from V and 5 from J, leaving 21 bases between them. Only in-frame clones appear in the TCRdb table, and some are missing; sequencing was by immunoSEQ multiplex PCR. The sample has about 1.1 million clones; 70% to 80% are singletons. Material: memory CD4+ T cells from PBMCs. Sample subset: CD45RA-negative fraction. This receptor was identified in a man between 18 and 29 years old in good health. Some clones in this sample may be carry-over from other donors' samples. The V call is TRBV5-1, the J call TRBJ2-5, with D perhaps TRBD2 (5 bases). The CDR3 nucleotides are TGCGCCAGCAGCCAGGCGGCTGGGAGTGTATTGGAGACCCAGTACTTC. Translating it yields CASSQAAGSVLETQYF.